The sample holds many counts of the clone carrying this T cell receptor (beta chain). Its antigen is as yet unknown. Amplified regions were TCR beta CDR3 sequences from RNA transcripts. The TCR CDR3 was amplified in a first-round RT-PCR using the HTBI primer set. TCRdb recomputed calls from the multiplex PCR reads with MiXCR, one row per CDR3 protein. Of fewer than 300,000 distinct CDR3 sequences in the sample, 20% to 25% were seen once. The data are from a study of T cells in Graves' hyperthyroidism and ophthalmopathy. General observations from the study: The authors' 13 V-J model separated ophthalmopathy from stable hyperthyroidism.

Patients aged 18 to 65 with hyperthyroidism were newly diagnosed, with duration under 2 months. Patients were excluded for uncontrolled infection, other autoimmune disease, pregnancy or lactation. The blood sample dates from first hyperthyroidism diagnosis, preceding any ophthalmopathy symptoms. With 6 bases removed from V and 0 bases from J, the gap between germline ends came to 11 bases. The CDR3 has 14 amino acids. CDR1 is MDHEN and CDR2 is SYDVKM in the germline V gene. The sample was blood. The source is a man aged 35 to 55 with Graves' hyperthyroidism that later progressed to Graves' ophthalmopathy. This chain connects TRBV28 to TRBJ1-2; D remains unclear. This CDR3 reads CASRQTVPNYGYTF. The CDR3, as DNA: TGTGCCAGCAGACAAACAGTACCTAACTATGGCTACACCTTC.